This passage covers 32 T cell receptor beta chains from one sample sequenced in a study of T cell responses to AZD1222 COVID-19 vaccine. Using immunoSEQ multiplex PCR, the repertoire was profiled, and TCRdb retains in-frame clones only, with some absent. The sample contains some 140,000 clones, approximately 89% of which appear only once. The sequences come from peripheral blood, collected on day 0 of AZD1222 vaccination. Source of these receptors: an adult in good health.

This rearrangement joins TRBV27 to TRBJ2-1, with D perhaps matching TRBD1 (5 bases). V was cut by 2 bases and J by 11 bases, with 7 bases left in between. Germline CDR1 and CDR2: MNHEY and SMNVEV (reference sequence). The CDR3 runs 11 residues. The CDR3 loop reads CASSLLDKQFF. CDR3 nucleotide sequence: TGTGCCAGCAGTTTACTGGACAAGCAGTTCTTC.

The genes are TRBV4-2 and TRBJ1-6; tentatively, D is TRBD1 (5 bases). The V and J ends lost 6 bases and 7 bases respectively, with 16 bases between them. Germline loops: CDR1 LGHNA, CDR2 YNFKEQ. The CDR3 sequence is 15 residues long. The CDR3 DNA reads as TGTGCCAGCAGAACACTGGGGGAGCCAAATTCACCCCTCCACTTT. Protein: CASRTLGEPNSPLHF.

In this sample, this clone turned up once. The V and J genes are TRBV20-1 and TRBJ1-1; tentative D call: TRBD1 (5 bases). V lost 3 bases, J lost 1 base, and 12 bases lay in between. The CDR3 is 14 residues long. Germline CDR1 and CDR2: DFQATT and SNEGSKA (reference sequence). The CDR3 DNA reads TGCAGTGCTAGTAGGGGATCCTGGAACACTGAAGCTTTCTTT. Its translation is CSASRGSWNTEAFF.

The chain uses TRBV4-2 and TRBJ2-1; TRBD2 matches at 11 bases. The CDR3 loop spans 18 amino acids. J lost 0 bases, V lost 0 bases, and 4 bases had no gene match. The V gene's germline CDR1 is LGHNA and CDR2 YNFKEQ. CDR3 nucleotide sequence: TGTGCCAGCAGCCAAGAGTTAGCGGGAGGGGTCTCCTACAATGAGCAGTTCTTC. The encoded protein is CASSQELAGGVSYNEQFF.

The CDR3 protein is CASPTTGGSNQPQHF. The CDR3 DNA is TGTGCCAGCCCTACTACCGGGGGGAGCAATCAGCCCCAGCATTTT. V gene TRBV28 combines with J gene TRBJ1-5; perhaps TRBD1 as D (5 bases). CDR1 is MDHEN, CDR2 SYDVKM, per germline. The CDR3 has 15 residues. V lost 8 bases and J 1 base, leaving 15 bases between the germline ends.

The J gene is TRBJ1-2, the V gene TRBV18; no definite D call. CDR3 length: 12 amino acids. The germline CDR1 and CDR2 sequences are KGHSH and LQKENI. The germline V and J ends were trimmed by 2 bases and 6 bases, with 7 bases remaining between them. The CDR3: CASSPSVDGYTF. CDR3 DNA sequence: TGTGCCAGCTCACCATCGGTGGATGGCTACACCTTC.

The rearrangement links TRBV14 to TRBJ1-2; D is possibly TRBD1 (6 bases). The germline V gene has CDR1 SGHDN and CDR2 FVKESK. Trimming shortened V by 3 bases and J by 7 bases, and 12 bases separated the two germline ends. The CDR3 extends over 13 amino acids. The CDR3 DNA sequence: TGTGCCAGCAGCCAGTCAAGGGGGAGTGGCTACACCTTC. It encodes CASSQSRGSGYTF.

This chain links TRBV9 with TRBJ1-3; unclear D gene. Trimming took off 1 base at V and 8 bases at J, with 13 bases between the two ends. Germline V gene sequence: CDR1 SGDLS, CDR2 YYNGEE. The CDR3 runs to 14 residues. CDR3 amino acids: CASSVKSPSDTIYF. CDR3 DNA: TGTGCCAGCAGCGTAAAGTCCCCAAGCGACACCATATATTTT.

This sequence joins TRBV11-3 and TRBJ2-5, with 8 nucleotides matching TRBD1. Germline lookup yields CDR1 SGHNT and CDR2 YENEEA. V lost 1 base and J lost 6; bases outside the gene matches: 7. This CDR3 spans 15 amino acids. CDR3 sequence: CASSLGGQGEKTQYF. CDR3 DNA sequence: TGTGCCAGCAGCTTAGGCGGACAGGGAGAAAAGACCCAGTACTTC.

The gene calls are TRBV30 and TRBJ2-2; tentatively, D is TRBD2 (6 bases). CDR3 length: 13 amino acids. Germline V gene data show CDR1 as GTSNPN and CDR2 as SVGIG (reference sequence). V lost 2 bases to trimming and J lost 7 bases, with 11 bases between them. CDR3 nucleotide sequence: TGTGCCTGGAGTCCCACGGGGGACGGGGAGCTGTTTTTT. Residues: CAWSPTGDGELFF. The full variable domain, rest sourced from reference TRBV30 and TRBJ2-2, is SQTIHQWPATLVQPVGSPLSLECTVEGTSNPNLYWYRQAAGRGLQLLFYSVGIGQISSEVPQNLSASRPQDRQFILSSKKLLLSDSGFYLCAWSPTGDGELFFGEGSRLTVL.

The V and J genes are TRBV11-3 and TRBJ2-2; D gene unclear. The V gene's germline CDR1 is SGHNT and CDR2 YENEEA. The CDR3 is 16 residues long. With 3 bases removed from V and 0 bases from J, the gap between germline ends came to 11 bases. The CDR3 is CASSLLTSTNTGELFF. The CDR3 coding sequence is TGTGCCAGCAGCTTGCTGACAAGTACGAACACCGGGGAGCTGTTTTTT.

This clone appeared once. The genes are TRBV6-5 and TRBJ1-6; 7 bases are a match to TRBD1. This CDR3 spans 15 amino acids. Per germline, CDR1 MNHEY and CDR2 SVGAGI. With V trimmed by 5 bases and J by 8 bases, 9 bases remained unmatched. In DNA, the CDR3 is TGTGCCAGCAGTCGCGCAAGGGGGCAAGATTCACCCCTCCACTTT. Encoded protein: CASSRARGQDSPLHF.

This clone was recorded once. The chain recombines TRBV11-3 with TRBJ1-1; D is ambiguous. The CDR3 runs 15 residues. Per the germline V gene, CDR1 is SGHNT and CDR2 is YENEEA. Trimming took 5 bases from V and 1 from J, leaving 14 bases between them. The CDR3 spells CASSPRTDKNTEAFF. The DNA of the CDR3 is TGTGCCAGCAGCCCCCGGACGGATAAGAACACTGAAGCTTTCTTT.

This chain links TRBV27 with TRBJ1-1; 10 bases fit TRBD1. The CDR3 runs 15 residues. Trimming took 6 bases from V and 4 from J; bases not matched to a gene: 8. CDR1 MNHEY and CDR2 SMNVEV come from the germline V gene (reference sequence). CDR3 bases: TGTGCCAGCAGCAGGGACAGGGGTATAGGCACTGAAGCTTTCTTT. Amino acid sequence: CASSRDRGIGTEAFF.

The chain recombines TRBV7-2 with TRBJ1-6; D not resolved. Germline V gene sequence: CDR1 SGHTA, CDR2 FQGNSA. The CDR3 consists of 15 residues. The V end was cut by 1 base, the J end by 11 bases, with 15 bases between. CDR3 DNA: TGTGCCAGCAGCTTAGGGGCACAGATAGGGACACCCCTCCACTTT. Translating it yields CASSLGAQIGTPLHF.

The chain employs TRBV2 and TRBJ2-7; 8 nucleotides align to TRBD1. Germline loops: CDR1 SNHLY, CDR2 FYNNEI. J was trimmed by 3 bases and V by 8 bases; bases with no gene match: 15. This CDR3 spans 16 amino acids. The CDR3 DNA follows: TGTGCCAGCGGACAGGGAGCATTCGAGAGGGGCTACGAGCAGTACTTC. Residues: CASGQGAFERGYEQYF.

There are a few counts of this clone. The chain is built from TRBV7-8 and TRBJ1-3; D unresolved. Trimming left V 1 base short and J 0 bases short, with 7 bases between. From germline, CDR1 is SGHVS and CDR2 FQNEAQ. The CDR3 is made up of 15 amino acids. The chain's CDR3 is CASSLDVYSGNTIYF. The CDR3, as DNA: TGTGCCAGCAGCTTAGACGTTTACTCTGGAAACACCATATATTTT. The entire variable domain, with the rest obtained from reference TRBV7-8 and TRBJ1-3, is as follows: GAGVSQSPRYKVAKRGQDVALRCDPISGHVSLFWYQQALGQGPEFLTYFQNEAQLDKSGLPSDRFFAERPEGSVSTLKIQRTQQEDSAVYLCASSLDVYSGNTIYFGEGSWLTVV.

The chain links TRBV28 to TRBJ1-5; unclear D gene. The germline V gene encodes CDR1 MDHEN and CDR2 SYDVKM. Trimming cost V 8 bases and J 7 bases, with 18 bases left between them. The CDR3 loop spans 14 amino acids. Here the CDR3 DNA reads TGTGCCAGCCGAAATCCGGGGTCCTACCAGCCCCAGCATTTT. The encoded protein is CASRNPGSYQPQHF.

V gene TRBV7-6 combines with J gene TRBJ2-5, with 9 bases aligning to TRBD2. Trimming removed 1 base from V and 0 bases from J; junction bases left unmatched: 3. The V gene's germline CDR1 is SGHVS and CDR2 FNYEAQ. CDR3 size: 16 residues. This CDR3 is CASSLVAGGDQETQYF. CDR3 coding DNA: TGTGCCAGCAGCTTAGTGGCGGGGGGGGACCAAGAGACCCAGTACTTC.

The table lists this clone with a count of one. The rearrangement uses TRBV30 and TRBJ2-1; perhaps TRBD1 as D (6 bases). Trimming left V 8 bases short and J 5 bases short, with 16 bases between. Germline V gene lookup returns CDR1 GTSNPN and CDR2 SVGIG (reference sequence). The CDR3 consists of 13 residues. This chain's CDR3 is CALRGWINNEQFF. The CDR3 DNA sequence: TGTGCCCTTAGGGGGTGGATTAACAATGAGCAGTTCTTC.

The rearrangement uses TRBV5-5 and TRBJ1-2; D unresolved. This CDR3 is built from 14 residues. V was shortened by 1 base and J by 0 bases, with 7 bases between the two germline ends. Looked up from germline, CDR1 is SGHKS and CDR2 is YYEKEE (reference sequence). The CDR3 DNA reads as TGTGCCAGCAGCTTGAATTGGGCTAACTATGGCTACACCTTC. It encodes CASSLNWANYGYTF.

This chain links TRBV5-6 with TRBJ1-2; the D gene is possibly TRBD1 (5 bases). Trimming removed 5 bases at V and 4 bases at J, with 15 bases between. The CDR3 length is 14 residues. Germline assignment: CDR1 SGHDT and CDR2 YYEEEE. The CDR3 protein is CASRSIGGVYGYTF. Written as DNA, the CDR3 is TGTGCCAGCAGGTCTATTGGGGGAGTCTATGGCTACACCTTC.

The chain carries TRBV9 and TRBJ2-3; D may be TRBD2 (5 bases). Germline-derived CDR1 and CDR2 are SGDLS and YYNGEE. The CDR3 runs to 14 residues. Trimming removed 2 bases at V and 2 bases at J, with 9 bases between. The CDR3 region is CASSVERATDTQYF. CDR3 nucleotides: TGTGCCAGCAGCGTTGAGAGGGCCACAGATACGCAGTATTTT.

The chain recombines TRBV5-4 with TRBJ1-2; 11 bases are shared with TRBD1. The V gene's germline CDR1 is SGHNT and CDR2 YYREEE (reference sequence). After removal of 4 bases from V and 1 base from J, the junction contained 3 bases not matched to a gene. The CDR3 sequence is 15 residues long. The chain's CDR3 is CASSQGTGGNYGYTF. CDR3 nucleotides: TGTGCCAGCAGCCAAGGGACAGGGGGTAACTATGGCTACACCTTC. The full variable domain, rest sourced from reference TRBV5-4 and TRBJ1-2, is ETGVTQSPTHLIKTRGQQVTLRCSSQSGHNTVSWYQQALGQGPQFIFQYYREEENGRGNFPPRFSGLQFPNYSSELNVNALELDDSALYLCASSQGTGGNYGYTFGSGTRLTVV.

The chain employs TRBV6-5 and TRBJ2-5; TRBD1 is a possible D gene (6 bases). This CDR3 spans 15 amino acids. The germline V gene has CDR1 MNHEY and CDR2 SVGAGI. V was shortened by 0 bases and J by 1 base, with 9 bases between the two germline ends. In DNA, the CDR3 is TGTGCCAGCAGTTACTCATACAGGGCCCAAGAGACCCAGTACTTC. It yields the protein CASSYSYRAQETQYF.

This chain uses TRBV6-5 with TRBJ1-1, with D hard to call. Deletions cut 5 bases from V and 4 bases from J, with 11 bases between. CDR3 size: 13 residues. The germline V gene encodes CDR1 MNHEY and CDR2 SVGAGI. CDR3 region: CASSRQPVTEAFF. The DNA of the CDR3 is TGTGCCAGCAGTAGACAACCAGTCACTGAAGCTTTCTTT.

Points on this clone: The sample holds other DNA sequences that translate to the same CDR3. The chain uses TRBV9 and TRBJ2-7; D uncertain. V gave up 0 bases and J gave up 4 bases, with 8 bases separating them. Per the germline V gene, CDR1 is SGDLS and CDR2 is YYNGEE. The CDR3 runs to 13 residues. The CDR3 bases are TGTGCCAGCAGCGTAGGGCTCAATTACGAGCAGTACTTC. Residues: CASSVGLNYEQYF.

The chain couples TRBV28 to TRBJ2-3; D is perhaps TRBD2 (6 bases). The CDR3 is 13 residues long. Germline V gene sequence: CDR1 MDHEN, CDR2 SYDVKM. The V end was cut by 5 bases, the J end by 8 bases, with 14 bases between. CDR3 bases: TGTGCCAGCAGTGGACATGTGGGAGGTACGCAGTATTTT. The encoded protein is CASSGHVGGTQYF.

This sequence joins TRBV10-2 and TRBJ2-1; no clear D. The germline gives CDR1 WSHSY, CDR2 SAAADI. The CDR3 sequence is 15 residues long. Trimming shortened V by 6 bases and J by 3 bases, and 15 bases separated the two germline ends. This chain's CDR3 is CASSVEHVGYNEQFF. CDR3 bases: TGCGCCAGCAGCGTCGAGCACGTCGGCTACAATGAGCAGTTCTTC.

This clone has only one observation. V and J are TRBV11-3 and TRBJ2-5, with TRBD2 matching over 11 bases. Germline V gives CDR1 SGHNT, CDR2 YENEEA. J lost 5 bases, V lost 5 bases, and 7 bases had no gene match. The CDR3 consists of 15 residues. The CDR3 region is CASSAPSGRRETQYF. CDR3 DNA sequence: TGTGCCAGCAGCGCACCTAGCGGGAGGAGGGAGACCCAGTACTTC.

The rearrangement links TRBV11-2 to TRBJ2-3; D is undetermined. The CDR3 is 15 residues long. CDR1 and CDR2 from the germline V gene are SGHAT and FQNNGV. The V end lost 5 bases, the J end lost 0 bases, and 12 bases lay between the germline ends. In DNA, the CDR3 is TGTGCCAGCAGCCGTACCGCGACTAGCACAGATACGCAGTATTTT. Translation: CASSRTATSTDTQYF. The full variable domain, with the rest looked up from reference TRBV11-2 and TRBJ2-3, is EAGVAQSPRYKIIEKRQSVAFWCNPISGHATLYWYQQILGQGPKLLIQFQNNGVVDDSQLPKDRFSAERLKGVDSTLKIQPAKLEDSAVYLCASSRTATSTDTQYFGPGTRLTVL.

CDR3 residues: CASSYGLASFWNEQFF. In DNA form, the CDR3 reads TGTGCCAGCAGTTATGGACTAGCCTCGTTCTGGAATGAGCAGTTCTTC. V usage is TRBV6-5 and J usage is TRBJ2-1, with 8 bases lining up with TRBD2. CDR3 length: 16 amino acids. The ends lost 3 bases at V and 7 bases at J; junction bases unmatched: 11. Germline-derived CDR1 and CDR2 are MNHEY and SVGAGI.